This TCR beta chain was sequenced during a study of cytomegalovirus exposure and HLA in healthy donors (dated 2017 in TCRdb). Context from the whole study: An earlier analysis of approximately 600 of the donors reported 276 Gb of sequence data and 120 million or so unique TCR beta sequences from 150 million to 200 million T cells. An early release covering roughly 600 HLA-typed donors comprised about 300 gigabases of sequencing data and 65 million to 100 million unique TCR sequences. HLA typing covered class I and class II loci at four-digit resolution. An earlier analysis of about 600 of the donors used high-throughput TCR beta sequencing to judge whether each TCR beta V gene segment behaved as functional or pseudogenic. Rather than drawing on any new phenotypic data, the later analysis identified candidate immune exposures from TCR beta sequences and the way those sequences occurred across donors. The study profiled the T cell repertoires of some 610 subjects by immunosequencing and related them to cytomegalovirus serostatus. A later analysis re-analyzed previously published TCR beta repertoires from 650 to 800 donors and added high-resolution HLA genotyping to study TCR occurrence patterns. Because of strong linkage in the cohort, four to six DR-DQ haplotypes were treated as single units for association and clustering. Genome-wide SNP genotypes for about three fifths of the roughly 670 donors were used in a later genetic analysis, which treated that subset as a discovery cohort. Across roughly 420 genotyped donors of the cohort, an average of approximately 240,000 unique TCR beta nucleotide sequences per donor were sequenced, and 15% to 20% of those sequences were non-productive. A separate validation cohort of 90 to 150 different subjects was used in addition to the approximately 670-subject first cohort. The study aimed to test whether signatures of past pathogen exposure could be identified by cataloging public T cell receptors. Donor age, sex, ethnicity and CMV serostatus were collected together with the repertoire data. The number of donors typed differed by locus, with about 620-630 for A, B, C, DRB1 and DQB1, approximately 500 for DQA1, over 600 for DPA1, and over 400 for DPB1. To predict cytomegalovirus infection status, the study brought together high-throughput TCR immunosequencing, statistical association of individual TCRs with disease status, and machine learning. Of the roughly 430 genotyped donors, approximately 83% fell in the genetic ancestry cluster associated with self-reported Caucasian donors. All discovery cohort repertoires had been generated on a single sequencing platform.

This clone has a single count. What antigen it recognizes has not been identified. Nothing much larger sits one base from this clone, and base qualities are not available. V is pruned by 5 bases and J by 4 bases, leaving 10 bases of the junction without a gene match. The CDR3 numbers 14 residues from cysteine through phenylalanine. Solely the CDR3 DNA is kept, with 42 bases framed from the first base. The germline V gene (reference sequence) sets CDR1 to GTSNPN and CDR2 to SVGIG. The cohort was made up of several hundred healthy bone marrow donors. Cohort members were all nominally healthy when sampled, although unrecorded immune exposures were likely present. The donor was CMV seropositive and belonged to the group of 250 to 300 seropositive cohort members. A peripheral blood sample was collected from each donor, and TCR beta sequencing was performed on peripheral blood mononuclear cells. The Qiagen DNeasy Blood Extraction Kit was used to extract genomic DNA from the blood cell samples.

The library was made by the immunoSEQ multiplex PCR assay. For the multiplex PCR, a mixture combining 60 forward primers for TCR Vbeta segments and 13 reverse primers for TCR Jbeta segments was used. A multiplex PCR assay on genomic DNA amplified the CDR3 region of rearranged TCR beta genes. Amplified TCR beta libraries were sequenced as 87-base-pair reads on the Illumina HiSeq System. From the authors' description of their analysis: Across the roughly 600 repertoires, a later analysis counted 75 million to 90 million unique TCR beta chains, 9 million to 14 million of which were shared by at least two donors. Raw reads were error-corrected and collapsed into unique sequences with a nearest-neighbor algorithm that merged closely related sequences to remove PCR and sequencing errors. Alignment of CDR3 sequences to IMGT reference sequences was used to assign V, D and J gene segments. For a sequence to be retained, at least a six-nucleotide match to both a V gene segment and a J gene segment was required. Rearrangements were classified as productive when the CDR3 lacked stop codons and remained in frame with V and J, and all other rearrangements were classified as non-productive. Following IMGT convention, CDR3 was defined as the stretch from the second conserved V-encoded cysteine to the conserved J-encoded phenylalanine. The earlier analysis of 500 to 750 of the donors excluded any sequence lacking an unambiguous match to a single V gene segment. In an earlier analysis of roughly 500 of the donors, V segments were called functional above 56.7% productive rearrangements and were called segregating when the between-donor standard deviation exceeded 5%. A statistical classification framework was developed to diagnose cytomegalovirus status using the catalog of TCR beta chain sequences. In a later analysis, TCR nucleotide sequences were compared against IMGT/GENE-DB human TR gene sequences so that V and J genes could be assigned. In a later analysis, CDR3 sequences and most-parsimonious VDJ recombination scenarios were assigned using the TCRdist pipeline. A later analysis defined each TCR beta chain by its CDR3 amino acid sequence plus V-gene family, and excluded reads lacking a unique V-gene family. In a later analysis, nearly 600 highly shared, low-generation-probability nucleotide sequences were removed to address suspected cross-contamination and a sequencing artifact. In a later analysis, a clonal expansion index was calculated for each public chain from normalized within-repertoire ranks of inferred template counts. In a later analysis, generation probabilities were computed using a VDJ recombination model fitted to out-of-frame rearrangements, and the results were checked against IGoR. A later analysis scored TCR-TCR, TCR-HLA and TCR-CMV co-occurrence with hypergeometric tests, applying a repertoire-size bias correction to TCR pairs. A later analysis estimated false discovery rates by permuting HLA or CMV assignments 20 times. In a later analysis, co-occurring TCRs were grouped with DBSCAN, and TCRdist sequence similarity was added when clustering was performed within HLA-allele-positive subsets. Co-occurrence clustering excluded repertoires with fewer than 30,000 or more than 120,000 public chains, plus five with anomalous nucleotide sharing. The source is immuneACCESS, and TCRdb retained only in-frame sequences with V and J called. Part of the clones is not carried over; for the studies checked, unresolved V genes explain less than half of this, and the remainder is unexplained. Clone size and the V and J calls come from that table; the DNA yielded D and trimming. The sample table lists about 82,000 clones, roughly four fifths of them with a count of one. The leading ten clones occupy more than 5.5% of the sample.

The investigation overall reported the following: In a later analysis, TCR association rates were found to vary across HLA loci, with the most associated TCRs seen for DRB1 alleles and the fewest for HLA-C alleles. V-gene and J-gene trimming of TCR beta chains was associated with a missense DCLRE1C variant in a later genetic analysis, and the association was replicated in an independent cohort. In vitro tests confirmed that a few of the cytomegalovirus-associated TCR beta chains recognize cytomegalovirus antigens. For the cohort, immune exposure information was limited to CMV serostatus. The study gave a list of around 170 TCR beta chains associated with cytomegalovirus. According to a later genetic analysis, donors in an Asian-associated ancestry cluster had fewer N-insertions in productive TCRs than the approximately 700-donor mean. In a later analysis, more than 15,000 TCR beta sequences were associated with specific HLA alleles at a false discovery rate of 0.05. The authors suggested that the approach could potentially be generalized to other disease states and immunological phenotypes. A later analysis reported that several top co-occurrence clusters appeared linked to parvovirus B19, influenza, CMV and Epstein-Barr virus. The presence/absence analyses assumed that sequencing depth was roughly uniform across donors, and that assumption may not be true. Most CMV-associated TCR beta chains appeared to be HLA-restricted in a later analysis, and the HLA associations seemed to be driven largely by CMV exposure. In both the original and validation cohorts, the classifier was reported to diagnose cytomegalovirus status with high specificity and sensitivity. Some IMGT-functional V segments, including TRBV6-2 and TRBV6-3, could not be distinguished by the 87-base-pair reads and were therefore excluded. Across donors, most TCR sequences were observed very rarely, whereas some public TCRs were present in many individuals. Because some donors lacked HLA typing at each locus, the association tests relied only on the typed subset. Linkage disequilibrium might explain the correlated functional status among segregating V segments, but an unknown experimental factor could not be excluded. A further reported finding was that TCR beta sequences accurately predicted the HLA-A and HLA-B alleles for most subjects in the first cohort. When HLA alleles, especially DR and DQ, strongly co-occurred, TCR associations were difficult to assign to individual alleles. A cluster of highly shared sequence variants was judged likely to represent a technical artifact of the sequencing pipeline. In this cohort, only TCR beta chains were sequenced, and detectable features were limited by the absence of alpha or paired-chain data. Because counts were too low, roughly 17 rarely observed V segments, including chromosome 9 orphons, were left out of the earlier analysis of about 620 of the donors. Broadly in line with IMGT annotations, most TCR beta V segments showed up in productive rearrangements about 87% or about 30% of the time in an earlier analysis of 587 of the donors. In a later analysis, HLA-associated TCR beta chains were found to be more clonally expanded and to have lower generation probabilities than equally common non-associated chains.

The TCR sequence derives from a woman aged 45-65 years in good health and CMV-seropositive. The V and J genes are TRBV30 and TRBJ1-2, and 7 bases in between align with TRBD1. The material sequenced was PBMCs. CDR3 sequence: CAWETGTALYGYTF. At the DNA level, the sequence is TGTGCCTGGGAAACCGGGACAGCACTCTATGGCTACACCTTC.